A selection of T cell receptor beta chains follows, all from one sample in a study of cytomegalovirus exposure and HLA in healthy donors. Repertoires were generated with immunoSEQ multiplex PCR, while TCRdb's copy carries only in-frame clones and drops some. This table has roughly 250,000 clones, 85% to 90% appearing once. Source material: PBMCs. Receptors were obtained from a man aged 18 to 29 in good health and CMV-seronegative. Each CDR3 is given with its conserved first and last residue. D genes are given only for firm matches. Clone size appears in some rows only: once, few, many, or a class for an expanded clone.

CDR3 length | D gene | clone size | J gene | V gene | CDR3 DNA | CDR3 protein
13 | TRBD2 | - | TRBJ2-1 | TRBV7-3 | TGTGCCAGCAGCCCGACTAGCGCCCATGAGCAGTTCTTC | CASSPTSAHEQFF
13 | - | once | TRBJ2-2 | TRBV9 | TGTGCCAGCAGCGCCCGGAGTTCCGGGGAGCTGTTTTTT | CASSARSSGELFF
13 | - | - | TRBJ2-1 | TRBV19 | TGTGCCAGTAGCGGGAGTCTTTACAATGAGCAGTTCTTC | CASSGSLYNEQFF
14 | TRBD1 | - | TRBJ1-5 | TRBV19 | TGTGCCAGTAGTATCGGACAGGGAGGTCAGCCCCAGCATTTT | CASSIGQGGQPQHF
15 | - | - | TRBJ2-3 | TRBV6-5 | TGTGCCAGCAGCGCCGGGGGTGTGGACACAGATACGCAGTATTTT | CASSAGGVDTDTQYF
12 | - | - | TRBJ2-5 | TRBV11-2 | TGTGCCAGCAGCTTAGATATCAGGGCCCAGTACTTC | CASSLDIRAQYF
12 | TRBD2 | - | TRBJ2-5 | TRBV2 | TGTGCCAGCCGGGACTATCGAGAGACCCAGTACTTC | CASRDYRETQYF
15 | - | once | TRBJ1-2 | TRBV9 | TGTGCCAGCAGCTCCGGGACACCGACTAACTATGGCTACACCTTC | CASSSGTPTNYGYTF
13 | - | - | TRBJ2-5 | TRBV11-2 | TGTGCCAGCAGCTTAGCTTCCGGAGAGACCCAGTACTTC | CASSLASGETQYF
14 | TRBD1 | few | TRBJ2-4 | TRBV4-2 | TGTGCCAGCAGCGTGACAGGGAGTTCGAACATTCAGTACTTC | CASSVTGSSNIQYF
16 | TRBD2 | - | TRBJ2-2 | TRBV10-3 | TGTGCCTTCAGTGAGGGGTCCGGGGGGGCCGGATGGGAGCTGTTTTTT | CAFSEGSGGAGWELFF
16 | - | - | TRBJ2-2 | TRBV28 | TGTGCCAGCAGTCCGCGGACAGGCCGCGGGGACCGGGAGCTGTTTTTT | CASSPRTGRGDRELFF
16 | TRBD2 | - | TRBJ2-1 | TRBV9 | TGTGCCAGCAGCGTAACGGGGGGGCCCTCCTACAATGAGCAGTTCTTC | CASSVTGGPSYNEQFF
14 | - | - | TRBJ2-2 | TRBV27 | TGTGCCAGCAGTTTATCGAGTCTTTCCGGGGAGCTGTTTTTT | CASSLSSLSGELFF
14 | - | - | TRBJ1-1 | TRBV5-1 | TGCGCCAGCAGGTCGACTGCTGCGAACACTGAAGCTTTCTTT | CASRSTAANTEAFF
15 | TRBD2 | - | TRBJ2-2 | TRBV10-3 | TGTGCCATCGGGTCGGGAGGGCCGGGTACCGGGGAGCTGTTTTTT | CAIGSGGPGTGELFF
16 | TRBD1 | - | TRBJ2-7 | TRBV11-3 | TGTGCCAGCAGCCCCGAGACAGGGGGTGGATCCTACGAGCAGTACTTC | CASSPETGGGSYEQYF
14 | TRBD1 | - | TRBJ1-4 | TRBV6-6 | TGTGCCAGCACTGGGACAGCAACTAATGAAAAACTGTTTTTT | CASTGTATNEKLFF
13 | - | - | TRBJ2-7 | TRBV4-3 | TGCGCCAGCAGCGAGTGGAGGGAGAACGAGCAGTACTTC | CASSEWRENEQYF
17 | TRBD2 | - | TRBJ2-2 | TRBV13 | TGTGCCAGCAGCCTCAGACTAGCGGGGATCAACACCGGGGAGCTGTTTTTT | CASSLRLAGINTGELFF
15 | - | - | TRBJ2-1 | TRBV9 | TGTGCCAGCAGCCCGGAGGCTAGCCGCTACGATGAGCAGTTCTTC | CASSPEASRYDEQFF
14 | - | - | TRBJ2-7 | TRBV10-3 | TGTGCCATCAGTGAGTCCGGGACACTCTACGAGCAGTACTTC | CAISESGTLYEQYF
17 | - | - | TRBJ1-3 | TRBV4-3 | TGCGCCAGCAGCCAAGAGGACCCGGGGGTCTCTGGAAACACCATATATTTT | CASSQEDPGVSGNTIYF
15 | - | once | TRBJ2-7 | TRBV5-1 | TGCGCCAGCAGCTTGGAGTATTCTACCCCGCGGGAGCAGTACTTC | CASSLEYSTPREQYF
15 | TRBD2 | - | TRBJ2-1 | TRBV29-1 | TGCAGCGTTGATAAGCGGGAGGGCCCCTACAATGAGCAGTTCTTC | CSVDKREGPYNEQFF
13 | - | - | TRBJ2-1 | TRBV7-3 | TGTGCCAGCAGCCCTCCTATATCTAATGAGCAGTTCTTC | CASSPPISNEQFF
15 | - | once | TRBJ2-3 | TRBV7-2 | TGTGCCAGCAGCTTACGCGGGACGGTGACAGATACGCAGTATTTT | CASSLRGTVTDTQYF
12 | TRBD1 | - | TRBJ2-7 | TRBV27 | TGTGCCAGCAGTCCACAGGGGGTCGAGCAGTACTTC | CASSPQGVEQYF
13 | - | few | TRBJ2-2 | TRBV7-6 | TGTGCCAGCAGCTTAATGTTTTCGGGGGAGCTGTTTTTT | CASSLMFSGELFF
13 | - | - | TRBJ2-2 | TRBV29-1 | TGCAGCGTTAGGCGGGCTAACACCGGGGAGCTGTTTTTT | CSVRRANTGELFF
17 | - | - | TRBJ2-1 | TRBV4-3 | TGCGCCAGCAGCCATCCCTGGGCGAAGGCCTCCTACAATGAGCAGTTCTTC | CASSHPWAKASYNEQFF
14 | TRBD1 | - | TRBJ2-1 | TRBV7-3 | TGTGCCAGCAGCTCCCCGGACAGGTACAATGAGCAGTTCTTC | CASSSPDRYNEQFF
15 | TRBD1 | few | TRBJ2-7 | TRBV4-1 | TGCGCCAGCAGCCCCCTGACAGGGGGTAATTACGAGCAGTACTTC | CASSPLTGGNYEQYF
15 | - | - | TRBJ1-5 | TRBV19 | TGTGCCAGTAGTCAACGGGACACTCGAAATCAGCCCCAGCATTTT | CASSQRDTRNQPQHF
16 | - | - | TRBJ2-3 | TRBV28 | TGTGCCAGCAGCACTAATCGGAGGTATGGCACAGATACGCAGTATTTT | CASSTNRRYGTDTQYF
13 | TRBD1 | - | TRBJ1-2 | TRBV28 | TGTGCCAGCAGTTTAGACAGGGGGCAAGGCTACACCTTC | CASSLDRGQGYTF
15 | TRBD2 | - | TRBJ2-1 | TRBV27 | TGTGCCAGCAGTTTAACGGGGGGGGTGTACAATGAGCAGTTCTTC | CASSLTGGVYNEQFF
13 | - | - | TRBJ1-5 | TRBV28 | TGTGCCAGCAGTCGGGACAACAATCAGCCCCAGCATTTT | CASSRDNNQPQHF
16 | - | - | TRBJ2-2 | TRBV7-9 | TGTGCCAGCAGCTTGCAAGGCCTAACGGAGATCGGGGAGCTGTTTTTT | CASSLQGLTEIGELFF
15 | TRBD1 | - | TRBJ2-7 | TRBV28 | TGTGCCAGCAGCGAAACCGGGACAGGGTCCTACGAGCAGTACTTC | CASSETGTGSYEQYF
15 | TRBD1 | - | TRBJ1-5 | TRBV9 | TGTGCCAGCAGCGAGGGGGGACAGCTTTATCAGCCCCAGCATTTT | CASSEGGQLYQPQHF
15 | - | - | TRBJ2-3 | TRBV5-4 | TGTGCCAGCAGCTTGGAGGCGGGGTCCCCTTATACGCAGTATTTT | CASSLEAGSPYTQYF
14 | - | - | TRBJ1-5 | TRBV19 | TGTGCCAGTAGTGAGGCCAACAGGGTTCAGCCCCAGCATTTT | CASSEANRVQPQHF
17 | TRBD2 | - | TRBJ2-1 | TRBV4-3 | TGCGCCAGCAGCCAAGGACTAGCGGAGCCGATATACAATGAGCAGTTCTTC | CASSQGLAEPIYNEQFF
16 | - | - | TRBJ2-4 | TRBV11-2 | TGTGCCAGCAGCTTAATGGGGGGAGTAGCCAAAAACATTCAGTACTTC | CASSLMGGVAKNIQYF
13 | - | once | TRBJ1-6 | TRBV7-9 | TGTGCCAGCAGCTTAACGGGAGGTTCACCCCTCCACTTT | CASSLTGGSPLHF
10 | - | - | TRBJ2-3 | TRBV20-1 | TGCAGTGCTGCGGGGGATACGCAGTATTTT | CSAAGDTQYF
17 | TRBD1 | - | TRBJ1-2 | TRBV27 | TGTGCCAGCCGTAGACCGGGACAGGAGTATCTAGGGTATGGCTACACCTTC | CASRRPGQEYLGYGYTF
12 | TRBD1 | - | TRBJ1-4 | TRBV2 | TGTGCCAGCAGGACAGGGGGTGAAAAACTGTTTTTT | CASRTGGEKLFF
14 | - | few | TRBJ1-1 | TRBV5-4 | TGTGCCAGCAGCTTAGAAGGACAGAAACTTGAAGCTTTCTTT | CASSLEGQKLEAFF
15 | - | - | TRBJ1-6 | TRBV7-2 | TGTGCCAGCAGCTTATTCAGCCGCGCGGATTCACCCCTCCACTTT | CASSLFSRADSPLHF
14 | TRBD1 | - | TRBJ2-7 | TRBV5-4 | TGTGCCAGCAGCGACCGACAGGGGTCCAACGAGCAGTACTTC | CASSDRQGSNEQYF
15 | - | - | TRBJ2-2 | TRBV27 | TGTGCCAGCAGTTTCGGAAGCGGTTCCACCGGGGAGCTGTTTTTT | CASSFGSGSTGELFF
18 | TRBD2 | - | TRBJ2-1 | TRBV4-3 | TGCGCCAGCAGCCAAGCCGCCACTGCGGGGGGCCCCTACAATGAGCAGTTCTTC | CASSQAATAGGPYNEQFF
16 | TRBD2 | once | TRBJ2-2 | TRBV7-9 | TGTGCCAGCAGCTACGGACTAGCGAAGAACACCGGGGAGCTGTTTTTT | CASSYGLAKNTGELFF
13 | TRBD1 | - | TRBJ2-1 | TRBV27 | TGTGCCAGCAAAGGACAGGGAATCCATGAGCAGTTCTTC | CASKGQGIHEQFF
17 | - | - | TRBJ1-5 | TRBV7-6 | TGTGCCAGCAGCTCCACTCCGGACAGTCATAGCAATCAGCCCCAGCATTTT | CASSSTPDSHSNQPQHF
15 | - | - | TRBJ1-4 | TRBV6-1 | TGTGCCAGCAGCCGTCGGACGGGATCAAATGAAAAACTGTTTTTT | CASSRRTGSNEKLFF
17 | TRBD1 | once | TRBJ2-7 | TRBV2 | TGTGCCAGCGCGGACTTCAAGACGGGACAGGTAGTCTACGAGCAGTACTTC | CASADFKTGQVVYEQYF
15 | TRBD1 | - | TRBJ2-7 | TRBV19 | TGTGCCAGCAAGGGACAGCTTGGTATTCTTGGCGAGCAGTACTTC | CASKGQLGILGEQYF